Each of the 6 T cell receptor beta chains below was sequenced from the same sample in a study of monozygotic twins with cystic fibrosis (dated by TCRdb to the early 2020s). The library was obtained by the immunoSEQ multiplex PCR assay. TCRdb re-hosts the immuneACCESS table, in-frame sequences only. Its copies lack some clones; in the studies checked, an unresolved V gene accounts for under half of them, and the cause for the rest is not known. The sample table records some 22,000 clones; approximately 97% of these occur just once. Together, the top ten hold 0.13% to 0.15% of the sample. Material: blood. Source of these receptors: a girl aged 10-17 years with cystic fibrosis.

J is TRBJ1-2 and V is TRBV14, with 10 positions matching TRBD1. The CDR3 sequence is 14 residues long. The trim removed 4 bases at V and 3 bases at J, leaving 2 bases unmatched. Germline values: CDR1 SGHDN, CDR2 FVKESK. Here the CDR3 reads CASSRGQGDYGYTF. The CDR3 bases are TGTGCCAGCAGCCGTGGACAGGGGGACTATGGCTACACCTTC.

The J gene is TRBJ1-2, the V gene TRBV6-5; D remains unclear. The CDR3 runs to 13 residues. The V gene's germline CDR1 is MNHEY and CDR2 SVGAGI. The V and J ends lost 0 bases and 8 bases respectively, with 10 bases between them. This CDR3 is CASSYSLVLGYTF. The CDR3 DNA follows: TGTGCCAGCAGTTACTCGCTGGTATTAGGCTACACCTTC.

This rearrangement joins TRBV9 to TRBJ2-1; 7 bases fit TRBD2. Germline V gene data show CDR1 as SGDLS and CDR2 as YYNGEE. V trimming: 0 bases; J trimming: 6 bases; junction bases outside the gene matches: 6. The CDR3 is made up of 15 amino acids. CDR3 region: CASSVGGRASNEQFF. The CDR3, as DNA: TGTGCCAGCAGCGTAGGGGGGAGGGCCAGCAATGAGCAGTTCTTC.

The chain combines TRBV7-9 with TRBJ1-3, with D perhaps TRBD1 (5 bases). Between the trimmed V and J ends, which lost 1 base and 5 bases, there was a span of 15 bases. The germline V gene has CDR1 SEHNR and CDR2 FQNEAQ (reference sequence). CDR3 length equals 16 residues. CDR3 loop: CASSLGDGGLRNTIYF. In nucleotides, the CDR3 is TGTGCCAGCAGCTTAGGGGACGGTGGATTACGAAACACCATATATTTT.

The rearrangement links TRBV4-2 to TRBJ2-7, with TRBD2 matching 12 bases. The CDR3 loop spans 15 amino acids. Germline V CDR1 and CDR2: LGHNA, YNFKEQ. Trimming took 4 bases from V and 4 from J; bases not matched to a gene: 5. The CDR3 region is CASSPGLAGIYEQYF. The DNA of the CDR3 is TGTGCCAGCAGCCCTGGACTAGCGGGGATATACGAGCAGTACTTC.

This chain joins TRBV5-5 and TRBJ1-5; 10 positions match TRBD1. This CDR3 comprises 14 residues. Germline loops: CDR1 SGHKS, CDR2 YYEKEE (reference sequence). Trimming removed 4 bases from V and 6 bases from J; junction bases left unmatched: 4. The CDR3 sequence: CASSARTGGQPQHF. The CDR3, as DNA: TGTGCCAGCAGCGCACGGACAGGGGGTCAGCCCCAGCATTTT.